Listed below are T cell receptor beta chains from one sample, sequenced in a study of blood T cell repertoires in COVID-19. The method was immunoSEQ multiplex PCR; TCRdb's version includes in-frame clones alone and lacks a portion of them. The repertoire holds approximately 270,000 clones, with more than 85% as singletons. The specimen sequenced was peripheral blood. Source of these receptors: a man aged 30 to 39 with acute or convalescent COVID-19. Both conserved end residues are part of each CDR3. Fields, in order: J gene, D gene, clone size, V gene, CDR3 protein, CDR3 DNA. The D gene is left open where the match is weak. A clone size is listed for some rows: how often the clone was seen (once, few, many), or a class if it is expanded.

j_gene: TRBJ1-6
d_gene: -
abundance: -
v_gene: TRBV11-2
CDR3aa: CASSFASSPLHF
CDR3nt: TGTGCCAGCAGCTTTGCGAGTTCACCCCTCCACTTT

j_gene: TRBJ1-6
d_gene: TRBD1
abundance: -
v_gene: TRBV7-9
CDR3aa: CASSPWDRDTSPLHF
CDR3nt: TGTGCCAGCAGCCCTTGGGACAGGGACACTTCACCCCTCCACTTT

j_gene: TRBJ2-3
d_gene: TRBD2
abundance: once
v_gene: TRBV2
CDR3aa: CASIAGTSDVTDTQYF
CDR3nt: TGTGCCAGCATTGCCGGGACTAGCGATGTCACAGATACGCAGTATTTT

j_gene: TRBJ1-2
d_gene: -
abundance: few
v_gene: TRBV6-1
CDR3aa: CASSDPRGAQNGYTF
CDR3nt: TGTGCCAGCAGTGACCCTCGGGGGGCGCAGAATGGCTACACCTTC

j_gene: TRBJ1-2
d_gene: -
abundance: -
v_gene: TRBV12-3/TRBV12-4
CDR3aa: CASSFGGYYGYTF
CDR3nt: TGTGCCAGCAGTTTTGGGGGCTACTATGGCTACACCTTC

j_gene: TRBJ1-1
d_gene: TRBD1
abundance: -
v_gene: TRBV5-4
CDR3aa: CASSFAGTVNTEAFF
CDR3nt: TGTGCCAGCAGCTTCGCCGGGACAGTGAACACTGAAGCTTTCTTT

j_gene: TRBJ2-5
d_gene: -
abundance: few
v_gene: TRBV6-5
CDR3aa: CASSYSTQGRETQYF
CDR3nt: TGTGCCAGCAGTTACTCGACACAGGGTCGTGAGACCCAGTACTTC

j_gene: TRBJ1-3
d_gene: TRBD1
abundance: once
v_gene: TRBV6-6
CDR3aa: CASSAGQGGNTIYF
CDR3nt: TGTGCCAGCAGTGCCGGACAGGGAGGAAACACCATATATTTT

j_gene: TRBJ2-1
d_gene: -
abundance: -
v_gene: TRBV3-1/TRBV3-2
CDR3aa: CASSQRGTNNEQFF
CDR3nt: TGTGCCAGCAGCCAGCGCGGGACGAACAATGAGCAGTTCTTC

j_gene: TRBJ1-1
d_gene: -
abundance: -
v_gene: TRBV3-1/TRBV3-2
CDR3aa: CASSHGIFNTEAFF
CDR3nt: TGTGCCAGCAGCCACGGGATTTTCAACACTGAAGCTTTCTTT

j_gene: TRBJ2-7
d_gene: -
abundance: -
v_gene: TRBV25-1
CDR3aa: CASSEGGAGQYF
CDR3nt: TGTGCCAGCAGTGAGGGAGGCGCCGGGCAGTACTTC

j_gene: TRBJ2-3
d_gene: TRBD1
abundance: -
v_gene: TRBV25-1
CDR3aa: CASRRGTDMDTQYF
CDR3nt: TGTGCCAGCAGACGAGGGACAGACATGGATACGCAGTATTTT

j_gene: TRBJ2-2
d_gene: -
abundance: -
v_gene: TRBV9
CDR3aa: CASSALNTGELFF
CDR3nt: TGTGCCAGCAGCGCCCTGAACACCGGGGAGCTGTTTTTT

j_gene: TRBJ2-7
d_gene: -
abundance: -
v_gene: TRBV7-3
CDR3aa: CASSLTPSYEQYF
CDR3nt: TGTGCCAGCAGCTTAACCCCATCCTACGAGCAGTACTTC

j_gene: TRBJ2-3
d_gene: -
abundance: -
v_gene: TRBV30
CDR3aa: CACGTGGRGTDTQYF
CDR3nt: TGTGCCTGCGGGACTGGAGGAAGAGGGACAGATACGCAGTATTTT

j_gene: TRBJ1-6
d_gene: TRBD1
abundance: -
v_gene: TRBV30
CDR3aa: CAWSGQGNAPLHF
CDR3nt: TGTGCCTGGAGCGGACAGGGTAACGCACCCCTCCACTTT

j_gene: TRBJ1-5
d_gene: -
abundance: -
v_gene: TRBV4-2
CDR3aa: CASSQDQTARFDQPQHF
CDR3nt: TGTGCCAGCAGCCAAGATCAGACAGCACGCTTTGATCAGCCCCAGCATTTT

j_gene: TRBJ1-5
d_gene: TRBD1
abundance: once
v_gene: TRBV28
CDR3aa: CASSLNLARGHQPQHF
CDR3nt: TGTGCCAGCAGTTTAAATCTCGCCAGGGGGCATCAGCCCCAGCATTTT

j_gene: TRBJ1-5
d_gene: -
abundance: few
v_gene: TRBV28
CDR3aa: CATIRGTRFSNQPQHF
CDR3nt: TGTGCCACTATCCGGGGAACGAGGTTCAGCAATCAGCCCCAGCATTTT

j_gene: TRBJ1-5
d_gene: TRBD1
abundance: -
v_gene: TRBV28
CDR3aa: CASSPGNRGFGQPQHF
CDR3nt: TGTGCCAGCAGTCCCGGAAACAGGGGGTTTGGTCAGCCCCAGCATTTT

j_gene: TRBJ1-3
d_gene: -
abundance: once
v_gene: TRBV30
CDR3aa: CAWVLKGQGLNTIYF
CDR3nt: TGTGCCTGGGTACTCAAGGGGCAGGGTTTGAACACCATATATTTT

j_gene: TRBJ1-4
d_gene: -
abundance: -
v_gene: TRBV6-6
CDR3aa: CASSSGRGGEKLFF
CDR3nt: TGTGCCAGCAGTTCAGGAAGGGGCGGTGAAAAACTGTTTTTT

j_gene: TRBJ2-4
d_gene: TRBD1
abundance: -
v_gene: TRBV19
CDR3aa: CASSIEGRDRGMAKNIQYF
CDR3nt: TGTGCCAGTAGTATAGAGGGGCGGGACAGGGGAATGGCCAAAAACATTCAGTACTTC

j_gene: TRBJ2-6
d_gene: TRBD2
abundance: -
v_gene: TRBV11-2
CDR3aa: CASSLQLAVSGANVLTF
CDR3nt: TGTGCCAGCAGCCTACAACTAGCGGTCTCTGGGGCCAACGTCCTGACTTTC

j_gene: TRBJ2-3
d_gene: TRBD1
abundance: -
v_gene: TRBV15
CDR3aa: CATSRDGNRGTDTQYF
CDR3nt: TGTGCCACCAGCAGAGATGGGAACAGGGGAACAGATACGCAGTATTTT

j_gene: TRBJ1-1
d_gene: -
abundance: -
v_gene: TRBV7-3
CDR3aa: CASSLSSAGEPRGTEAFF
CDR3nt: TGTGCCAGCAGCTTATCGAGCGCGGGGGAGCCCAGGGGTACTGAAGCTTTCTTT

j_gene: TRBJ2-2
d_gene: TRBD2
abundance: -
v_gene: TRBV9
CDR3aa: CASSTGLAGVPGELFF
CDR3nt: TGTGCCAGCAGCACCGGACTAGCGGGAGTTCCGGGGGAGCTGTTTTTT

j_gene: TRBJ2-2
d_gene: -
abundance: -
v_gene: TRBV6-5
CDR3aa: CASMQGNTGELFF
CDR3nt: TGTGCCAGCATGCAGGGTAACACCGGGGAGCTGTTTTTT

j_gene: TRBJ1-3
d_gene: -
abundance: -
v_gene: TRBV11-1
CDR3aa: CASSQLGNTIYF
CDR3nt: TGTGCCAGCAGCCAGTTGGGAAACACCATATATTTT

j_gene: TRBJ1-3
d_gene: TRBD1
abundance: -
v_gene: TRBV18
CDR3aa: CASSLSSQGGFGNTIYF
CDR3nt: TGTGCCAGCTCCCTCTCCTCCCAGGGGGGCTTCGGAAACACCATATATTTT

j_gene: TRBJ2-5
d_gene: -
abundance: -
v_gene: TRBV11-3
CDR3aa: CASSLGPGGQETQYF
CDR3nt: TGTGCCAGCAGCTTAGGACCCGGAGGACAAGAGACCCAGTACTTC

j_gene: TRBJ1-2
d_gene: -
abundance: -
v_gene: TRBV7-9
CDR3aa: CASTAGSYGYTF
CDR3nt: TGTGCCAGCACCGCAGGGTCCTATGGCTACACCTTC

j_gene: TRBJ2-1
d_gene: TRBD2
abundance: once
v_gene: TRBV6-5
CDR3aa: CASKESGNSYNEQFF
CDR3nt: TGTGCCAGCAAAGAAAGCGGGAACTCCTACAATGAGCAGTTCTTC

j_gene: TRBJ2-7
d_gene: -
abundance: -
v_gene: TRBV18
CDR3aa: CASSTGTYLTYEQYF
CDR3nt: TGTGCCAGCTCCACCGGGACATACCTCACCTACGAGCAGTACTTC

j_gene: TRBJ2-7
d_gene: -
abundance: once
v_gene: TRBV19
CDR3aa: CATPPRRAYEQYF
CDR3nt: TGTGCCACCCCTCCGCGACGGGCCTACGAGCAGTACTTC

j_gene: TRBJ1-5
d_gene: TRBD1
abundance: -
v_gene: TRBV28
CDR3aa: CASRSSPMGTGLGNSNQPQHF
CDR3nt: TGTGCCAGCAGGTCAAGCCCGATGGGGACAGGGCTAGGAAATAGCAATCAGCCCCAGCATTTT

j_gene: TRBJ1-1
d_gene: -
abundance: -
v_gene: TRBV5-8
CDR3aa: CASSSTAFYMNTEAFF
CDR3nt: TGTGCCAGCAGCTCGACAGCTTTTTACATGAACACTGAAGCTTTCTTT

j_gene: TRBJ2-3
d_gene: -
abundance: -
v_gene: TRBV4-1
CDR3aa: CASSQGLGVIDTQYF
CDR3nt: TGCGCCAGCAGCCAAGGACTAGGAGTAATAGATACGCAGTATTTT

j_gene: TRBJ1-1
d_gene: -
abundance: -
v_gene: TRBV12-3/TRBV12-4
CDR3aa: CASSWVVGGAFF
CDR3nt: TGTGCCAGCAGTTGGGTGGTCGGGGGGGCTTTCTTT

j_gene: TRBJ2-3
d_gene: TRBD2
abundance: -
v_gene: TRBV5-1
CDR3aa: CASSAPGTSGFTPTDTQYF
CDR3nt: TGCGCCAGCAGCGCCCCCGGGACTAGCGGGTTCACTCCCACAGATACGCAGTATTTT

j_gene: TRBJ1-2
d_gene: -
abundance: few
v_gene: TRBV19
CDR3aa: CASSGRRGQDYGYTF
CDR3nt: TGTGCCAGTAGCGGACGGCGGGGTCAGGACTATGGCTACACCTTC

j_gene: TRBJ1-1
d_gene: TRBD1
abundance: -
v_gene: TRBV30
CDR3aa: CAWSANRGQAFF
CDR3nt: TGTGCCTGGAGTGCTAACAGGGGACAAGCTTTCTTT

j_gene: TRBJ1-2
d_gene: -
abundance: -
v_gene: TRBV19
CDR3aa: CASSKKIANYGYTF
CDR3nt: TGTGCCAGTAGTAAGAAGATAGCTAACTATGGCTACACCTTC

j_gene: TRBJ2-2
d_gene: -
abundance: -
v_gene: TRBV19
CDR3aa: CASSIGGHTGELFF
CDR3nt: TGTGCCAGTAGTATAGGCGGCCACACCGGGGAGCTGTTTTTT

j_gene: TRBJ1-4
d_gene: TRBD1
abundance: -
v_gene: TRBV7-9
CDR3aa: CASSRGQGGEKLFF
CDR3nt: TGTGCCAGCAGCCGGGGACAGGGAGGCGAAAAACTGTTTTTT

j_gene: TRBJ1-5
d_gene: -
abundance: -
v_gene: TRBV18
CDR3aa: CASSTLGADQPQHF
CDR3nt: TGTGCCAGCTCAACGTTAGGGGCGGATCAGCCCCAGCATTTT

j_gene: TRBJ1-2
d_gene: TRBD1
abundance: -
v_gene: TRBV2
CDR3aa: CASSSRDRGSYGYTF
CDR3nt: TGTGCCAGCAGCTCCCGGGACAGGGGATCCTATGGCTACACCTTC

j_gene: TRBJ2-3
d_gene: TRBD2
abundance: -
v_gene: TRBV5-1
CDR3aa: CASSLGTSGYTDTQYF
CDR3nt: TGCGCCAGCAGCTTGGGGACTAGCGGGTACACAGATACGCAGTATTTT

j_gene: TRBJ2-6
d_gene: -
abundance: -
v_gene: TRBV28
CDR3aa: CASSSSGSGANVLTF
CDR3nt: -

j_gene: TRBJ1-4
d_gene: -
abundance: -
v_gene: TRBV5-1
CDR3aa: CASSVNIPTNEKLFF
CDR3nt: TGCGCCAGCAGCGTGAACATCCCTACTAATGAAAAACTGTTTTTT

j_gene: TRBJ1-1
d_gene: -
abundance: once
v_gene: TRBV6-5
CDR3aa: CASRNRGDVGTEAFF
CDR3nt: TGTGCCAGCAGAAATCGCGGCGACGTTGGAACTGAAGCTTTCTTT

j_gene: TRBJ1-4
d_gene: -
abundance: few
v_gene: TRBV28
CDR3aa: CASSVFRAPNEKLFF
CDR3nt: TGTGCCAGCAGTGTCTTTCGAGCCCCTAATGAAAAACTGTTTTTT

j_gene: TRBJ2-7
d_gene: TRBD2
abundance: once
v_gene: TRBV10-3
CDR3aa: CAISPTSGSSYEQYF
CDR3nt: TGTGCCATCAGCCCGACTAGCGGGAGTTCCTACGAGCAGTACTTC

j_gene: TRBJ1-6
d_gene: -
abundance: -
v_gene: TRBV4-1
CDR3aa: CASSQDRLGDSDSPLHF
CDR3nt: TGCGCCAGCAGCCAAGATCGGCTAGGGGATTCGGATTCACCCCTCCACTTT

j_gene: TRBJ2-3
d_gene: TRBD2
abundance: -
v_gene: TRBV5-1
CDR3aa: CASSLALAGGSTDTQYF
CDR3nt: TGCGCCAGCAGCTTGGCCCTGGCGGGAGGAAGCACAGATACGCAGTATTTT

j_gene: TRBJ1-2
d_gene: -
abundance: -
v_gene: TRBV3-1/TRBV3-2
CDR3aa: CASSQLARDGYTF
CDR3nt: TGTGCCAGCAGCCAACTGGCCCGGGATGGCTACACCTTC

j_gene: TRBJ2-2
d_gene: -
abundance: -
v_gene: TRBV9
CDR3aa: CASSVGWVRDTGELFF
CDR3nt: TGTGCCAGCAGCGTAGGTTGGGTCAGGGACACCGGGGAGCTGTTTTTT

j_gene: TRBJ2-2
d_gene: TRBD1
abundance: -
v_gene: TRBV3-1/TRBV3-2
CDR3aa: CASRLRGQGDTGELFF
CDR3nt: TGTGCCAGCAGGTTACGGGGACAGGGAGACACCGGGGAGCTGTTTTTT

j_gene: TRBJ2-5
d_gene: TRBD1
abundance: -
v_gene: TRBV27
CDR3aa: CASSLRFPQGIETQYF
CDR3nt: TGTGCCAGCAGTTTACGTTTTCCACAGGGGATCGAGACCCAGTACTTC

j_gene: TRBJ2-2
d_gene: TRBD1
abundance: -
v_gene: TRBV5-1
CDR3aa: CASSLNLDRAGELFF
CDR3nt: TGCGCCAGCAGCTTAAACCTGGACAGGGCCGGGGAGCTGTTTTTT